Below, 25 T cell receptor beta chains from the same sample are listed, as sequenced in a study of blood T cell repertoires in COVID-19. The assay was immunoSEQ multiplex PCR, and TCRdb's table has in-frame clones only and misses some. Among about 240,000 clones listed, around 83% were seen once. Specimen: peripheral blood. These receptors originate from a woman older than 75 with acute or convalescent COVID-19.

The V and J genes are TRBV4-1 and TRBJ2-5, with 7 positions matching TRBD2. The germline V gene has CDR1 MGHRA and CDR2 YSYEKL. Germline trimming cut 1 base from V and 5 bases from J; bases unmatched to any gene: 19. The CDR3 length is 19 residues. DNA of the CDR3: TGCGCCAGCAGCCAAGGACGCCCCCGGGGCGGGGGTATTGTGGAGACCCAGTACTTC. Protein product: CASSQGRPRGGGIVETQYF.

This clone came up once. The rearrangement uses TRBV2 and TRBJ2-5; possibly TRBD1 for D (6 bases). The V end was cut by 5 bases, the J end by 5 bases, with 15 bases between. This CDR3 has 14 amino acids. CDR1 and CDR2 from the germline V gene are SNHLY and FYNNEI. CDR3 sequence (DNA): TGTGCCAGCAGTCCGGGACAATGGGGGGAGACCCAGTACTTC. Translated, it gives CASSPGQWGETQYF.

V is TRBV5-4 and J is TRBJ1-1, with D possibly matching TRBD1 (5 bases). V was cut by 4 bases and J by 5 bases, with 15 bases left in between. The CDR3 has 14 residues. Germline V lookup: CDR1 SGHNT, CDR2 YYREEE (reference sequence). This CDR3 is CASSRKRGGTEAFF. The DNA of the CDR3 is TGTGCCAGCAGCCGGAAAAGGGGAGGTACTGAAGCTTTCTTT.

The rearrangement uses TRBV5-1 and TRBJ1-1, with D unclear. Trimming shortened V by 0 bases and J by 5 bases, and 11 bases separated the two germline ends. Germline V gives CDR1 SGHRS, CDR2 YFSETQ. The CDR3 length is 14 residues. The CDR3: CASSLDAGKTEAFF. The DNA for the CDR3 is TGCGCCAGCAGCTTGGATGCGGGAAAAACTGAAGCTTTCTTT.

This clone was recorded once. The chain couples TRBV7-9 to TRBJ1-5; D call uncertain. The CDR3 consists of 14 residues. Trimming cost V 3 bases and J 6 bases, with 12 bases left between them. Germline V gene data show CDR1 as SEHNR and CDR2 as FQNEAQ (reference sequence). The DNA of the CDR3 is TGTGCCAGCAGCTTTAACGAGGGAGGTCAGCCCCAGCATTTT. Its protein product is CASSFNEGGQPQHF.

This rearrangement joins TRBV5-4 to TRBJ2-5, with 7 bases lining up with TRBD1. With 0 bases clipped from V and 1 base from J, the junction kept 3 bases outside the gene matches. The CDR3 length is 15 residues. The germline V gene has CDR1 SGHNT and CDR2 YYREEE (reference sequence). This CDR3 is CASSLGTGIQETQYF. CDR3 nucleotide sequence: TGTGCCAGCAGCTTGGGGACAGGAATCCAAGAGACCCAGTACTTC.

The chain is built from TRBV24-1 and TRBJ2-7; possibly TRBD2 for D (6 bases). Trimming left V 2 bases short and J 4 bases short, with 14 bases between. CDR1 and CDR2 from the germline V gene are KGHDR and SFDVKD. This CDR3 comprises 15 residues. Here the CDR3 reads CATSDSGARYYEQYF. Written as DNA, the CDR3 is TGTGCCACCAGTGATTCGGGAGCGCGGTATTACGAGCAGTACTTC.

The gene calls are TRBV7-2 and TRBJ2-2; D is perhaps TRBD1 (5 bases). The V and J ends lost 0 bases and 5 bases respectively, with 13 bases between them. The CDR3 loop spans 16 amino acids. The germline V gene encodes CDR1 SGHTA and CDR2 FQGNSA. The CDR3 here is CASSLAHAGQTGELFF. Here the CDR3 DNA reads TGTGCCAGCAGCTTAGCCCACGCAGGGCAGACCGGGGAGCTGTTTTTT.

The chain uses TRBV3-1 (or the pseudogene TRBV3-2) and TRBJ1-4; D might be TRBD1 (6 bases). Trimming shortened V by 2 bases and J by 5 bases, and 15 bases separated the two germline ends. The CDR3 is 16 amino acids. CDR1 and CDR2 from the germline V gene are LGHDT and YNNKEL (reference sequence). The CDR3 spells CASSQRTGRANEKLFF. The CDR3 coding sequence is TGTGCCAGCAGCCAACGCACAGGGAGGGCAAATGAAAAACTGTTTTTT.

The gene calls are TRBV19 and TRBJ1-5, with TRBD1 matching 7 bases. With V trimmed by 6 bases and J by 5 bases, 7 bases remained unmatched. The germline V gene has CDR1 LNHDA and CDR2 SQIVND (reference sequence). The CDR3 spans 14 residues. Written as DNA, the CDR3 is TGTGCCAGTAGCATGGACAGGCGAGATCAGCCCCAGCATTTT. It specifies CASSMDRRDQPQHF. Filled out from reference TRBV19 and TRBJ1-5, the complete variable domain reads DGGITQSPKYLFRKEGQNVTLSCEQNLNHDAMYWYRQDPGQGLRLIYYSQIVNDFQKGDIAEGYSVSREKKESFPLTVTSAQKNPTAFYLCASSMDRRDQPQHFGDGTRLSIL.

This sequence joins TRBV2 and TRBJ1-5; D gene ambiguous. Per the germline V gene, CDR1 is SNHLY and CDR2 is FYNNEI. This CDR3 spans 15 amino acids. The germline V and J ends were trimmed by 4 bases and 3 bases, with 13 bases remaining between them. CDR3 DNA: TGTGCCAGCAGTGTCATGGGGAGGGTCAATCAGCCCCAGCATTTT. It yields the protein CASSVMGRVNQPQHF.

This clone occurred many times. This rearrangement joins TRBV5-6 to TRBJ1-6; no firm D call. Trimming removed 0 bases at V and 6 bases at J, with 10 bases between. CDR1 and CDR2 from the germline V gene are SGHDT and YYEEEE. This CDR3 comprises 15 residues. The CDR3 is CASSLGQAANSPLHF. CDR3 sequence (DNA): TGTGCCAGCAGCTTGGGGCAGGCCGCTAATTCACCCCTCCACTTT.

This chain connects TRBV10-3 to TRBJ1-2; 7 bases align to TRBD1. CDR1 is ENHRY and CDR2 is SYGVKD in the germline V gene. CDR3 length: 14 amino acids. The ends lost 8 bases at V and 10 bases at J; junction bases unmatched: 16. Here the CDR3 reads CAIYLRDSGGTYTF. In DNA form, the CDR3 reads TGTGCCATCTATTTACGGGACAGTGGGGGTACCTACACCTTC.

V is TRBV24-1 and J is TRBJ2-1, with 8 bases lining up with TRBD2. The CDR3 sequence is 16 residues long. V gave up 4 bases and J gave up 1 base; unmatched junction bases: 5. Germline loops: CDR1 KGHDR, CDR2 SFDVKD. CDR3: CATSEIGGGSYNEQFF. In DNA, the CDR3 is TGTGCCACCAGTGAAATCGGCGGGGGGTCCTACAATGAGCAGTTCTTC.

The chain recombines TRBV28 with TRBJ1-4; no definite D call. Germline V gene data show CDR1 as MDHEN and CDR2 as SYDVKM. Trimming left V 2 bases short and J 8 bases short, with 9 bases between. The length of the CDR3 is 13 residues. In DNA, the CDR3 is TGTGCCAGCAGTTTAGGAGAGTGGGAAAAACTGTTTTTT. Translated: CASSLGEWEKLFF.

Written as DNA, the CDR3 is TGTGCCTGGAGTGTGAGCAGACACTACGAGCAGTACTTC. It translates to CAWSVSRHYEQYF. The rearrangement links TRBV30 to TRBJ2-7; no clear D gene. The V gene lost 0 bases and the J gene lost 3 bases, with 9 bases spanning the gap. Germline V gives CDR1 GTSNPN, CDR2 SVGIG (reference sequence). The CDR3 totals 13 residues. The full variable domain, with the rest looked up from reference TRBV30 and TRBJ2-7, is SQTIHQWPATLVQPVGSPLSLECTVEGTSNPNLYWYRQAAGRGLQLLFYSVGIGQISSEVPQNLSASRPQDRQFILSSKKLLLSDSGFYLCAWSVSRHYEQYFGPGTRLTVT.

Only one count was recorded for this clone. The chain recombines TRBV29-1 with TRBJ1-1; 9 bases map to TRBD1. V lost 1 base, J lost 10 bases, and 7 bases stayed unmatched. The CDR3 is made up of 13 amino acids. Germline V gene sequence: CDR1 SQVTM, CDR2 ANQGSEA. The chain's CDR3 is CSVEGTGESGAFF. The CDR3 DNA is TGCAGCGTTGAAGGGACAGGGGAGTCCGGAGCTTTCTTT.

The chain uses TRBV7-9 and TRBJ1-2; 7 bases agree with TRBD1. CDR1 SEHNR and CDR2 FQNEAQ come from the germline V gene (reference sequence). This CDR3 comprises 13 residues. The junction had 3 bases not matched to a gene; V was cut back by 3 bases and J by 5 bases. For the CDR3, the DNA is TGTGCCAGCAGCTTTGAGGGGGCTTATGGCTACACCTTC. Its protein is CASSFEGAYGYTF.

This chain links TRBV2 with TRBJ2-7; 7 bases map to TRBD2. In germline, CDR1 is SNHLY, CDR2 FYNNEI. The CDR3 has 15 residues. Unmatched junction bases numbered 6, after V lost 1 base and J lost 3 bases. CDR3 nucleotides: TGTGCCAGCAGTGAAGGAATCCTAGCGGTCTACGAGCAGTACTTC. Translation: CASSEGILAVYEQYF. The full variable domain, completed using reference TRBV2 and TRBJ2-7, is EPEVTQTPSHQVTQMGQEVILRCVPISNHLYFYWYRQILGQKVEFLVSFYNNEISEKSEIFDDQFSVERPDGSNFTLKIRSTKLEDSAMYFCASSEGILAVYEQYFGPGTRLTVT.

This clone was seen a handful of times. The genes are TRBV6-5 and TRBJ1-6; 7 positions agree with TRBD1. The V segment lost 7 bases and the J segment 7 bases; nucleotides outside the gene matches: 4. Germline assignment: CDR1 MNHEY and CDR2 SVGAGI. This CDR3 region has 13 residues. For the CDR3, the DNA is TGTGCCAGCACCATACAGGGGAATTCACCCCTCCACTTT. This codes for CASTIQGNSPLHF.

The V and J genes are TRBV5-6 and TRBJ1-1; 7 bases are shared with TRBD1. Germline CDR1 is SGHDT and CDR2 is YYEEEE. Trimming cost V 4 bases and J 5 bases; bases outside gene matches: 8. This CDR3 is built from 14 residues. CDR3 DNA sequence: TGTGCCAGCAGCGGAAGTAGGGGGCCAACTGAAGCTTTCTTT. Residues: CASSGSRGPTEAFF. Full variable domain (outside the CDR3, taken from reference TRBV5-6 and TRBJ1-1): DAGVTQSPTHLIKTRGQQVTLRCSPKSGHDTVSWYQQALGQGPQFIFQYYEEEERQRGNFPDRFSGHQFPNYSSELNVNALLLGDSALYLCASSGSRGPTEAFFGQGTRLTVV.

The table lists this clone with a count of one. J is TRBJ2-4 and V is TRBV6-5, with 11 bases lining up with TRBD2. Trimming at V came to 7 bases and at J to 3 bases, leaving 5 bases not matched to a gene. This CDR3 has 15 residues. Germline CDR1 MNHEY, CDR2 SVGAGI. The CDR3 region has the DNA TGTGCCAGCATAGCGGGGGGGCCCAGCAAAAACATTCAGTACTTC. It translates to CASIAGGPSKNIQYF.

This clone was counted a few times. V usage is TRBV27 and J usage is TRBJ2-7, with TRBD1 matching 10 bases. The CDR3 runs 13 residues. V shed 6 bases, J shed 6 bases, and the junction held 5 bases outside the gene matches. Germline V gene data show CDR1 as MNHEY and CDR2 as SMNVEV (reference sequence). The CDR3 DNA reads as TGTGCCAGCAGAGGGACAGGGGAGGGCGAGCAGTACTTC. This encodes CASRGTGEGEQYF.

This clone was observed a handful of times. In DNA, the CDR3 is TGTGCCAGCAGTTTATGGACAGGGATCTACAATGAGCAGTTCTTC. Its protein is CASSLWTGIYNEQFF. The chain links TRBV27 to TRBJ2-1, with 8 nucleotides matching TRBD1. The CDR3 consists of 15 residues. Germline CDR1 is MNHEY and CDR2 is SMNVEV (reference sequence). After removal of 1 base from V and 3 bases from J, the junction contained 2 bases not matched to a gene.

The chain joins TRBV18 to TRBJ1-5; 7 bases line up with TRBD1. CDR1 is KGHSH and CDR2 is LQKENI in the germline V gene. V trimming: 5 bases; J trimming: 5 bases; junction bases outside the gene matches: 6. The CDR3 totals 14 residues. CDR3 DNA: TGTGCCAGCTCAACCCGGGACAGAGATCAGCCCCAGCATTTT. Protein: CASSTRDRDQPQHF.